This T cell receptor (beta chain) was sequenced in a study of OX40 agonist ivuxolimab in advanced cancers. The wider study: Patients with prior anti-PD-1, anti-PD-L1 or anti-CTLA-4 therapy were eligible; 35% to 50% had some.

General study findings and limits: By week 6 at 0.1 to 3.0 mg/kg, blood CD4+ and CD8+ T cells had expanded clonally.

TCRdb keeps only in-frame clones here, not all; method: immunoSEQ multiplex PCR. The sample lists 25,000 to 40,000 clones, roughly 76% occurring once. Points on this clone: Its antigen remains unknown.

The CDR3 covers 15 residues. CDR1 is MGHDK and CDR2 is SYGVNS in the germline V gene. V lost 8 bases and J lost 4, with 17 bases in between. Systemic immunosuppression or autoimmune disease history was grounds to exclude patients. Material: CD4+ or CD8+ T cells sorted from blood, obtained in a trial of the OX40 agonist ivuxolimab. The clonotype originates from an adult with an advanced solid tumor such as melanoma, head and neck, liver or kidney cancer. V gene TRBV25-1 combines with J gene TRBJ2-2; D tentatively reads TRBD1 or TRBD2 (5 bases each). The CDR3, as DNA: TGTGCCAGCCGACGTTGGGACGGCGCCACCGGGGAGCTGTTTTTT. Translating gives CASRRWDGATGELFF.